This T cell receptor beta chain derives from a study of T cell responses to AZD1222 COVID-19 vaccine. Clones were read by immunoSEQ multiplex PCR, and TCRdb kept only the in-frame ones, dropping some. This table has more than 95,000 clones, around 76% appearing once. Study findings and constraints: All repertoire sampling was performed exclusively after the peak T cell response. The donor cohort was predominantly white British with a female majority, and clonal diversity may have been underestimated. At baseline, just a handful of AZD1222 recipients tested seropositive.

For this clone: Antigen unknown.

Trimming removed 0 bases at V and 7 bases at J, with 6 bases between. Per the germline V gene, CDR1 is ENHRY and CDR2 is SYGVKD. The CDR3 has 13 residues. This chain joins TRBV10-3 and TRBJ2-2; D gene uncertain. The receptor comes from an adult in good health. The sample here was peripheral blood, taken on day 0 of AZD1222 vaccination. This CDR3 is CAISESIVGELFF. In DNA form, the CDR3 reads TGTGCCATCAGTGAGTCGATTGTCGGGGAGCTGTTTTTT.